These 30 T cell receptor beta chains came from one sample sequenced in a study of control samples from healthy donors and cancer patients. Clones were read by immunoSEQ multiplex PCR, and TCRdb kept only the in-frame ones, dropping some. The data contain about 63,000 clones, about 82% of them singletons. The sample taken for sequencing was blood. The source is a middle-aged man in good health.

This chain connects TRBV12-5 to TRBJ1-5; D call uncertain. Germline values: CDR1 LGHNT, CDR2 FRNRAP. The CDR3 loop spans 13 amino acids. The V gene lost 0 bases and the J gene lost 6 bases, with 6 bases spanning the gap. CDR3 loop: CASGLVLGQPQHF. In nucleotides, the CDR3 is TGTGCTAGTGGTTTGGTACTAGGTCAGCCCCAGCATTTT.

V is TRBV19 and J is TRBJ1-4, with D unclear. CDR1 and CDR2 from the germline V gene are LNHDA and SQIVND (reference sequence). The V end lost 6 bases, the J end lost 2 bases, and 16 bases lay between the germline ends. This CDR3 is built from 16 residues. In nucleotides, the CDR3 is TGTGCCAGTAGCCAAGACCTAGAAGTCACTAATGAAAAACTGTTTTTT. Residues: CASSQDLEVTNEKLFF.

This chain links TRBV12-3 or TRBV12-4 with TRBJ1-3; 8 bases line up with TRBD1. V gave up 6 bases and J gave up 4 bases; unmatched junction bases: 2. The CDR3 has 13 amino acids. CDR3 sequence (DNA): TGTGCCAGCAGCGACAGGGGAGGAAACACCATATATTTT. As protein: CASSDRGGNTIYF.

This sequence joins TRBV15 and TRBJ2-1, with D perhaps TRBD2 (5 bases). Germline values: CDR1 LNHNV, CDR2 YYDKDF (reference sequence). This CDR3 has 13 residues. Trimming left V 0 bases short and J 9 bases short, with 9 bases between. CDR3 in DNA: TGTGCCACCAGCAGAGATGCGGGTGGTGAGCAGTTCTTC. Its translation: CATSRDAGGEQFF.

The chain links TRBV6-2 or TRBV6-3 to TRBJ2-4, with 7 bases that match TRBD1. The junction had 7 bases not matched to a gene; V was cut back by 0 bases and J by 8 bases. The CDR3 contains 15 residues. Germline V CDR1 and CDR2: MNHEY, SVGEGT. CDR3 amino acids: CASSYSSQGVDIQYF. Written as DNA, the CDR3 is TGTGCCAGCAGTTACTCGAGCCAGGGGGTGGACATTCAGTACTTC.

The CDR3 DNA sequence: TGTGCCAGCAGTCGGACAGGGAGGGTCGCTGAAGCTTTCTTT. Translation gives CASSRTGRVAEAFF. The chain is built from TRBV6-2 or TRBV6-3 and TRBJ1-1; 8 bases fit TRBD1. The CDR3 totals 14 residues. The ends lost 5 bases at V and 6 bases at J; junction bases unmatched: 8. Looked up from germline, CDR1 is MNHEY and CDR2 is SVGEGT.

The chain carries TRBV19 and TRBJ2-1, with TRBD2 identical over 7 bases. Per germline, CDR1 LNHDA and CDR2 SQIVND (reference sequence). CDR3 length equals 17 residues. Unmatched junction bases numbered 9, after V lost 3 bases and J lost 1 base. The CDR3 bases are TGTGCCAGTAGTATTCGCCCGGGGGGTGGGTCCTACAATGAGCAGTTCTTC. It encodes CASSIRPGGGSYNEQFF. The whole variable domain, remainder taken from reference TRBV19 and TRBJ2-1, is DGGITQSPKYLFRKEGQNVTLSCEQNLNHDAMYWYRQDPGQGLRLIYYSQIVNDFQKGDIAEGYSVSREKKESFPLTVTSAQKNPTAFYLCASSIRPGGGSYNEQFFGPGTRLTVL.

This clone was detected once. J is TRBJ2-7 and V is TRBV2, with D perhaps being TRBD1 or TRBD2 (5 bases each). Germline V CDR1 and CDR2: SNHLY, FYNNEI. This CDR3 comprises 13 residues. V lost 6 bases and J lost 6, with 15 bases in between. CDR3 DNA: TGTGCCAGCAGGCCGGGACCACCTTCCGAGCAGTACTTC. This sequence encodes CASRPGPPSEQYF.

V and J are TRBV7-2 and TRBJ2-3; D gene unclear. CDR3 length: 15 amino acids. Looked up from germline, CDR1 is SGHTA and CDR2 is FQGNSA. Deletions cut 1 base from V and 3 bases from J, with 11 bases between. This CDR3 is CASSLDRHLTDTQYF. In DNA, the CDR3 is TGTGCCAGCAGCTTAGATCGGCATTTAACAGATACGCAGTATTTT. The full variable domain, rest sourced from reference TRBV7-2 and TRBJ2-3, is GAGVSQSPSNKVTEKGKDVELRCDPISGHTALYWYRQSLGQGLEFLIYFQGNSAPDKSGLPSDRFSAERTGGSVSTLTIQRTQQEDSAVYLCASSLDRHLTDTQYFGPGTRLTVL.

J is TRBJ1-2 and V is TRBV7-6; D may be TRBD1 (5 bases). The CDR3 spans 17 residues. Germline V CDR1 and CDR2: SGHVS, FNYEAQ. The V end was cut by 1 base, the J end by 2 bases, with 17 bases between. CDR3 nucleotide sequence: TGTGCCAGCAGCTTAGATAGGAATCCGGGGCTAAACTATGGCTACACCTTC. Protein sequence: CASSLDRNPGLNYGYTF.

In its sample, this clone was seen once. This chain uses TRBV11-2 with TRBJ1-5; 8 bases are a match to TRBD1. CDR3 length: 15 residues. Trimming cost V 3 bases and J 9 bases; bases outside gene matches: 10. Germline CDR1 SGHAT, CDR2 FQNNGV. The CDR3 coding sequence is TGTGCCAGCAGCTTTGGCAGGGGGCAGGGAGGGCCCCAGCATTTT. Encoded protein: CASSFGRGQGGPQHF.

The chain employs TRBV11-1 and TRBJ2-5; 9 bases line up with TRBD2. The CDR3 consists of 15 residues. V shed 3 bases, J shed 4 bases, and the junction held 6 bases outside the gene matches. Germline CDR1 is SGHAT and CDR2 is FQDESV (reference sequence). The CDR3 spells CASSFDLAGRETQYF. The CDR3 DNA reads as TGTGCCAGCAGCTTTGATCTAGCGGGACGAGAGACCCAGTACTTC.

The V gene is TRBV18, the J gene TRBJ1-1, with 7 bases aligning to TRBD1. Per germline, CDR1 KGHSH and CDR2 LQKENI. The length of the CDR3 is 16 residues. The ends lost 1 base at V and 2 bases at J; junction bases unmatched: 7. For the CDR3, the DNA is TGTGCCAGCTCACCACAGAGACAGGGAACCAACACTGAAGCTTTCTTT. As protein: CASSPQRQGTNTEAFF.

This clone was detected once. V and J are TRBV28 and TRBJ2-7; tentative D call: TRBD1 (5 bases). The V gene lost 2 bases and the J gene lost 2 bases, with 10 bases spanning the gap. CDR3 size: 14 residues. Germline V gene sequence: CDR1 MDHEN, CDR2 SYDVKM. The CDR3, as DNA: TGTGCCAGCAGTTTAAGTCAGGGCCCCTACGAGCAGTACTTC. Protein sequence: CASSLSQGPYEQYF.

V and J are TRBV2 and TRBJ2-3; 12 nucleotides align to TRBD2. V shed 5 bases, J shed 4 bases, and the junction held 7 bases outside the gene matches. Germline loops: CDR1 SNHLY, CDR2 FYNNEI. The CDR3 consists of 16 residues. CDR3 nucleotide sequence: TGTGCCAGCAGTCCCGGCACTAGCGGGAGGCCAGATACGCAGTATTTT. Translating gives CASSPGTSGRPDTQYF.

The chain recombines TRBV4-1 with TRBJ2-5; D may be TRBD1 or TRBD2 (5 bases each). V was pared by 4 bases and J by 3 bases, with 18 bases between. There are 16 residues in the CDR3. Germline V lookup: CDR1 MGHRA, CDR2 YSYEKL. This CDR3 is CASSLGVGTTEETQYF. CDR3 bases: TGCGCCAGCAGCCTAGGGGTCGGGACGACCGAAGAGACCCAGTACTTC.

This clone is medium-sized by share. CDR3 loop: CASSPGGGSSGNTIYF. The CDR3 bases are TGTGCCAGCAGCCCCGGTGGCGGAAGCTCTGGAAACACCATATATTTT. This chain joins TRBV7-2 and TRBJ1-3; no reliable D call. V was shortened by 5 bases and J by 0 bases, with 14 bases between the two germline ends. The CDR3 totals 16 residues. Germline V CDR1 and CDR2: SGHTA, FQGNSA.

This chain links TRBV30 with TRBJ1-1; D is possibly TRBD1 (5 bases). Germline lookup yields CDR1 GTSNPN and CDR2 SVGIG (reference sequence). Trimming took off 3 bases at V and 12 bases at J, with 20 bases between the two ends. This CDR3 comprises 13 residues. The CDR3 coding sequence is TGTGCCTGGAGCCCACAGACCGGGGGATACACTTTCTTT. Residues: CAWSPQTGGYTFF.

The chain couples TRBV7-9 to TRBJ2-3; D gene uncertain. The CDR3 runs 12 residues. The V end was cut by 5 bases, the J end by 4 bases, with 7 bases between. The V gene's germline CDR1 is SEHNR and CDR2 FQNEAQ (reference sequence). CDR3 residues: CASSVGSDTQYF. CDR3 nucleotide sequence: TGTGCCAGCAGCGTAGGATCAGATACGCAGTATTTT. The full variable domain, its missing parts supplied by reference TRBV7-9 and TRBJ2-3, is DTGVSQNPRHKITKRGQNVTFRCDPISEHNRLYWYRQTLGQGPEFLTYFQNEAQLEKSRLLSDRFSAERPKGSFSTLEIQRTEQGDSAMYLCASSVGSDTQYFGPGTRLTVL.

This chain connects TRBV19 to TRBJ1-5, with 7 bases identical to TRBD1. V lost 5 bases and J lost 10; bases outside the gene matches: 8. Germline-derived CDR1 and CDR2 are LNHDA and SQIVND (reference sequence). The CDR3 totals 13 residues. The chain's CDR3 is CASSGYRGSPQHF. In nucleotides, the CDR3 is TGTGCCAGTAGTGGATACAGGGGAAGTCCCCAGCATTTT. The full variable domain, in which reference TRBV19 and TRBJ1-5 provide the parts outside the CDR3, is DGGITQSPKYLFRKEGQNVTLSCEQNLNHDAMYWYRQDPGQGLRLIYYSQIVNDFQKGDIAEGYSVSREKKESFPLTVTSAQKNPTAFYLCASSGYRGSPQHFGDGTRLSIL.

The J gene is TRBJ1-5, the V gene TRBV4-3, with a tentative D call TRBD1 (6 bases). V was trimmed by 2 bases and J by 4 bases, leaving 15 bases between them. CDR1 is LGHNA, CDR2 YSLEER, per germline. CDR3 length: 16 amino acids. CDR3 nucleotides: TGCGCCAGCAGCCAATTTCTAGGGGGAGTTAATCAGCCCCAGCATTTT. This translates into CASSQFLGGVNQPQHF.

This sequence joins TRBV7-6 and TRBJ2-1; D might be TRBD1 (5 bases). The V gene lost 0 bases and the J gene lost 10 bases, with 10 bases spanning the gap. This CDR3 contains 13 residues. From germline, CDR1 is SGHVS and CDR2 FNYEAQ. For the CDR3, the DNA is TGTGCCAGCAGCTTAGCTAAAGACAGAGAGCAGTTCTTC. This sequence encodes CASSLAKDREQFF.

The chain links TRBV4-1 to TRBJ2-7, with 10 bases aligning to TRBD1. Germline V CDR1 and CDR2: MGHRA, YSYEKL. The CDR3 is 16 residues long. Losses at the gene ends were 3 bases for V and 5 bases for J; bases not matched to a gene: 10. In DNA, the CDR3 is TGCGCCAGCAGCCAGGGCTTCCGGGACAGGGGCCACGAGCAGTACTTC. Translated: CASSQGFRDRGHEQYF.

The chain carries TRBV5-1 and TRBJ2-7; 9 bases fit TRBD1. Germline V gene data show CDR1 as SGHRS and CDR2 as YFSETQ. V shed 4 bases and J 5 bases; nucleotides not matched to a gene: 10. The CDR3 loop spans 15 amino acids. CDR3 amino acids: CASSGSGTGIDEQYF. CDR3 bases: TGCGCCAGCAGCGGATCCGGGACAGGGATCGACGAGCAGTACTTC. The entire variable domain, with the rest obtained from reference TRBV5-1 and TRBJ2-7, is as follows: KAGVTQTPRYLIKTRGQQVTLSCSPISGHRSVSWYQQTPGQGLQFLFEYFSETQRNKGNFPGRFSGRQFSNSRSEMNVSTLELGDSALYLCASSGSGTGIDEQYFGPGTRLTVT.

This clone was picked up a small number of times. The chain employs TRBV4-3 and TRBJ1-3; TRBD1 might be the D (5 bases). Trimming removed 4 bases from V and 3 bases from J, with 16 bases in between. The CDR3 contains 16 residues. Germline V gene data show CDR1 as LGHNA and CDR2 as YSLEER. The CDR3 loop is CASSPGGGEHGNTIYF. The CDR3 region has the DNA TGCGCCAGCAGCCCTGGGGGAGGGGAGCATGGAAACACCATATATTTT.

The rearrangement uses TRBV4-1 and TRBJ2-4; weak D call: TRBD2 (6 bases). This CDR3 contains 16 residues. Trimming removed 0 bases at V and 3 bases at J, with 12 bases between. CDR1 and CDR2 (germline): MGHRA, YSYEKL. This CDR3 is CASSQEPGRIKNIQYF. The CDR3 bases are TGCGCCAGCAGCCAAGAACCAGGGAGGATCAAAAACATTCAGTACTTC.

About this clone: Other DNA sequences from this sample encode an identical CDR3 as well. The J gene is TRBJ1-2, the V gene TRBV7-2; TRBD1 is a possible D gene (6 bases). The CDR3 totals 13 residues. V dropped 5 bases and J dropped 5 bases, with 12 bases sitting between them. Per the germline V gene, CDR1 is SGHTA and CDR2 is FQGNSA. CDR3 protein: CASSLDRGYGYTF. The DNA of the CDR3 is TGTGCCAGCAGCCTGGACAGAGGTTATGGCTACACCTTC.

V gene TRBV30 combines with J gene TRBJ1-1; TRBD1 aligns across 9 bases. The CDR3 runs 15 residues. Per germline, CDR1 GTSNPN and CDR2 SVGIG (reference sequence). The V gene end was trimmed by 5 bases and the J gene end by 3 bases; junction bases not matched to a gene: 10. DNA for the CDR3: TGTGCCTGGGACAGGGGGGTTTCCCCGTACACTGAAGCTTTCTTT. Its translation is CAWDRGVSPYTEAFF.

This clone was recorded once. The chain is built from TRBV19 and TRBJ2-7; D may correspond to TRBD1 or TRBD2 (5 bases each). CDR1 is LNHDA and CDR2 is SQIVND in the germline V gene (reference sequence). Trimming stripped 5 bases from V and 0 bases from J, with 11 bases between. This CDR3 is built from 14 residues. DNA of the CDR3: TGTGCCAGTAGTCCACCGGGGCTCTCCTACGAGCAGTACTTC. This codes for CASSPPGLSYEQYF.

This chain links TRBV27 with TRBJ2-2, with 10 bases aligning to TRBD1. Germline V gene lookup returns CDR1 MNHEY and CDR2 SMNVEV (reference sequence). The CDR3 spans 17 residues. The ends lost 6 bases at V and 1 base at J; junction bases unmatched: 8. The CDR3 spells CASSRQGAQRNTGELFF. The DNA for the CDR3 is TGTGCCAGCAGCAGACAGGGGGCACAGCGGAACACCGGGGAGCTGTTTTTT.